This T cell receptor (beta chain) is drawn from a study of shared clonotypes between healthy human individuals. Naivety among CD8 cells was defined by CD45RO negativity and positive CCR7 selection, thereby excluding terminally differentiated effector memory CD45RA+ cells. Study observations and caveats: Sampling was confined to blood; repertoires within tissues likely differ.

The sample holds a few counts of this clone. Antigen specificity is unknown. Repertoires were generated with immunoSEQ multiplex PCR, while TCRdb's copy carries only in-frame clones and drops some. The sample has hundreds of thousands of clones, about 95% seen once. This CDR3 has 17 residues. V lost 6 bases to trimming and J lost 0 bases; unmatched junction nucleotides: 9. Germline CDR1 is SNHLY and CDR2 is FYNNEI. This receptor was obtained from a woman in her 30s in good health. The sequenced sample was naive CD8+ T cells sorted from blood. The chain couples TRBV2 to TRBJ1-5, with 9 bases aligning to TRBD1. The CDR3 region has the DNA TGTGCCAGCAGCCAAACAGGGGGCTCATATAGCAATCAGCCCCAGCATTTT. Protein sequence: CASSQTGGSYSNQPQHF.